This TCR beta chain is from a study of blood T cell repertoires in COVID-19. For the study at large: Donors in the United States, Italy and Spain gave samples during acute or convalescent COVID-19.

The V end was cut by 5 bases, the J end by 3 bases, with 14 bases between. The germline gives CDR1 LNHDA, CDR2 SQIVND (reference sequence). The CDR3 is 14 residues long. The table came from immunoSEQ multiplex PCR; TCRdb's copy has only in-frame clones and leaves some out. This sample has some 88,000 clones, with roughly nine tenths found just once. Sequencing input: peripheral blood. The receptor comes from a human donor with active COVID-19. The donor label of this sample is uncertain. The rearrangement joins TRBV19 to TRBJ2-7, with D possibly matching TRBD1 (6 bases). CDR3 region: CASSPSGTSYEQYF. CDR3 coding DNA: TGTGCCAGTAGTCCGTCCGGGACAAGCTACGAGCAGTACTTC.